The T cell receptor (beta chain) under discussion was sequenced for a study of T-cell reconstitution after alpha-beta-depleted transplantation in children. On this clonotype: Its target is not known.

Unique molecular identifiers featured in how the TCRbeta library was prepared. TCRdb analysed the PCR reads with MiXCR anew, one entry per CDR3 protein. The profile shows about 980,000 distinct CDR3 sequences, around 30% of them singletons. Germline lookup yields CDR1 SGHRS and CDR2 YFSETQ. V was pared by 4 bases and J by 4 bases, with 9 bases of the junction left unmatched. The CDR3 covers 16 residues. Study-wide results and caveats: Newly produced T cells mostly accounted for T-cell counts and diversity one year post-transplant. Reports say that about two months after transplant, the alpha-beta T cells came out of several hundred graft clones that had expanded. The origin of high day-60 TCRbeta diversity in some patients lay in surviving recipient T cells and thymic progenitors.

The specimen comprised PBMCs, mostly from graft donor cells, sampled 360 days after TCRalphabeta/CD19-depleted stem cell transplant. The chain employs TRBV5-1 and TRBJ2-2; the match to TRBD1 covers 8 bases. The receptor was isolated from a boy less than two years old who had a stem cell transplant for SCID, so the T cells may come from the graft donor. The CDR3 spells CASSPGQGIGTGELFF. DNA of the CDR3: TGCGCCAGCAGCCCCGGACAGGGAATAGGCACCGGGGAGCTGTTTTTT. Using reference TRBV5-1 and TRBJ2-2 for the parts outside the CDR3, the full variable domain is KAGVTQTPRYLIKTRGQQVTLSCSPISGHRSVSWYQQTPGQGLQFLFEYFSETQRNKGNFPGRFSGRQFSNSRSEMNVSTLELGDSALYLCASSPGQGIGTGELFFGEGSRLTVL.